This T cell receptor (beta chain) originates from a study of CD8+ T cells in alopecia areata. Broader study findings: Possibly because of HLA-related factors, TCR sharing was less clear across patients than in mice. Scalp sample data also include resident alphabeta T cells from normal skin. Normal scalp had lower clonality than lesional scalp, with alopecia totalis/universalis lesions showing this most strongly.

RNA was extracted and reverse transcribed into cDNA as the sequencing template. Method: immunoSEQ multiplex PCR; TCRdb's copy keeps in-frame clones and lacks some. The sample gives around 290,000 clones, none seen only once, and the top ten clones hold more than 0.95%. There are 15 residues in the CDR3. The germline V gene has CDR1 NNHNN and CDR2 SYGAGS (reference sequence). On this clone: What it binds is unknown. Here the gene names and germline are mouse. Read sequence stops 4 residues before the CDR3 end, and the germline J gene provides the missing end. This specimen includes other DNA sequences encoding the same CDR3.

It was with CD4, CD8alpha, NKG2D, NKG2ACE and other markers that pooled cutaneous lymph node cells were sorted. The source material was CD4+ T cells sorted from a lymph node. This sequence joins TRBV13-2 and TRBJ2-1, with 11 nucleotides matching TRBD2. The clonotype originates from a C3H/HeJ mouse with alopecia areata. The mouse strain carries the MHC haplotype H2-k. CDR3 DNA, as far as it was read: TGTGCCAGCGGTGATGCCGGGACTGGGGGAGCT. Encoded protein: CASGDAGTGGA. The full CDR3 protein reads CASGDAGTGGAEQFF.